This passage covers 23 T cell receptor beta chains from one sample sequenced in a study of vaccination effects on CD4 cells after COVID-19 (dated by TCRdb to between 2021 and 2024). These TCRs' antigens remain unknown. After around 11 days of culture, CD4+ T cells were isolated with the EasySep CD4+ T cell isolation kit. Participants received two doses of either the BNT162b2 or the mRNA-1273 mRNA SARS-CoV-2 vaccine. Receptors were amplified or captured by the immunoSEQ multiplex PCR assay. TCRdb re-hosts the immuneACCESS table, in-frame sequences only. Its copies lack some clones; in the studies checked, an unresolved V gene accounts for under half of them, and the cause for the rest is not known. This sample has more than 55,000 clones in its table, and nearly 80% of those were observed once. The biggest ten clones account for more than 3.5% of the sample. The input for sequencing was CD4+ T cells from PBMCs cultured without peptide, taken after COVID-19 vaccination. The source is a human donor who received a COVID-19 vaccine.

The gene calls are TRBV27 and TRBJ1-2, with D tentatively TRBD1 (6 bases). Trimming cost V 0 bases and J 6 bases, with 14 bases left between them. The germline V gene has CDR1 MNHEY and CDR2 SMNVEV (reference sequence). The CDR3 spans 15 residues. The CDR3 sequence: CASSLSGRGTNGYTF. The CDR3 DNA sequence: TGTGCCAGCAGTTTATCGGGCAGGGGAACGAATGGCTACACCTTC.

This clone came up a few times. The chain joins TRBV3-1 (or the pseudogene TRBV3-2) to TRBJ1-2, with D hard to call. Germline CDR1 LGHDT, CDR2 YNNKEL (reference sequence). V lost 0 bases, J lost 0 bases, and 8 bases lay in between. The length of the CDR3 is 15 residues. DNA of the CDR3: TGTGCCAGCAGCCAAGATTGGACGACTAACTATGGCTACACCTTC. Its translation: CASSQDWTTNYGYTF.

The rearrangement joins TRBV5-1 to TRBJ2-3; a possible D gene is TRBD2 (6 bases). This CDR3 comprises 16 residues. V dropped 3 bases and J dropped 2 bases, with 16 bases sitting between them. Per germline, CDR1 SGHRS and CDR2 YFSETQ. CDR3 in amino acids: CASSSRRGGDTDTQYF. In DNA, the CDR3 is TGCGCCAGCAGCTCCCGCCGGGGCGGGGACACAGATACGCAGTATTTT.

The chain combines TRBV6-2 or TRBV6-3 with TRBJ1-5, with D possibly being TRBD1 (5 bases). Germline V lookup: CDR1 MNHEY, CDR2 SVGEGT. The CDR3 totals 16 residues. Trimming stripped 6 bases from V and 1 base from J, with 16 bases between. CDR3 loop: CASSPAIWGSNQPQHF. CDR3 DNA sequence: TGTGCCAGCAGCCCTGCGATATGGGGGAGCAATCAGCCCCAGCATTTT.

Written as DNA, the CDR3 is TGTGCCAGCTCACCCGGACAGGGGGCCTACGAGCAGTACTTC. Protein: CASSPGQGAYEQYF. This chain links TRBV18 with TRBJ2-7; 10 nucleotides line up with TRBD1. CDR1 KGHSH and CDR2 LQKENI come from the germline V gene. V lost 3 bases and J lost 2; bases outside the gene matches: 1. The CDR3 extends over 14 amino acids.

The chain couples TRBV28 to TRBJ2-1, with 7 bases fitting TRBD1. Germline CDR1 is MDHEN and CDR2 is SYDVKM. The CDR3 spans 15 residues. V shed 3 bases, J shed 8 bases, and the junction held 10 bases outside the gene matches. The CDR3 DNA reads as TGTGCCAGCAGTTTGACAGGGCTTAAGGGCGATGAGCAGTTCTTC. It encodes CASSLTGLKGDEQFF.

The chain joins TRBV5-4 to TRBJ2-7; 7 bases line up with TRBD2. Germline V gives CDR1 SGHNT, CDR2 YYREEE (reference sequence). The trim removed 3 bases at V and 2 bases at J, leaving 8 bases unmatched. The CDR3 sequence is 15 residues long. CDR3: CASSYGRGGAYEQYF. CDR3 DNA: TGTGCCAGCAGCTACGGGCGTGGGGGGGCCTACGAGCAGTACTTC.

The chain has TRBV5-1 and TRBJ2-5, with TRBD2 matching over 7 bases. The V and J ends lost 7 bases and 2 bases, in that order; junction bases with no gene match: 11. Germline CDR1 reads SGHRS; CDR2 reads YFSETQ. The CDR3 runs to 15 residues. The CDR3 reads CASETGTTVQETQYF. The CDR3 nucleotides read TGCGCCAGCGAAACCGGGACTACAGTTCAAGAGACCCAGTACTTC.

V usage is TRBV27 and J usage is TRBJ2-7, with a possible D match to TRBD2 (6 bases). Germline V lookup: CDR1 MNHEY, CDR2 SMNVEV (reference sequence). The V and J ends lost 5 bases and 6 bases respectively, with 17 bases between them. The CDR3 is 14 amino acids. The CDR3 coding sequence is TGTGCCAGCAGTCCCTGGGCGGACGGGGGCGAGCAGTACTTC. Translating it yields CASSPWADGGEQYF.

There are a few counts of this clone. CDR3 in amino acids: CAWSAGQLGSGNTIYF. CDR3 nucleotide sequence: TGTGCCTGGAGTGCGGGACAGCTCGGATCCGGAAACACCATATATTTT. This chain joins TRBV30 and TRBJ1-3; 7 bases are shared with TRBD1. This CDR3 has 16 residues. Germline trimming cut 1 base from V and 4 bases from J; bases unmatched to any gene: 10. CDR1 is GTSNPN and CDR2 is SVGIG in the germline V gene (reference sequence).

The chain couples TRBV5-6 to TRBJ1-6; D is uncertain. Germline CDR1 SGHDT, CDR2 YYEEEE. Trimming stripped 4 bases from V and 5 bases from J, with 13 bases between. The CDR3 sequence is 15 residues long. The CDR3 DNA reads as TGTGCCAGCAGCCCACGCACGGGTCATAATTCACCCCTCCACTTT. Its protein product is CASSPRTGHNSPLHF. Full variable domain (missing parts from reference TRBV5-6 and TRBJ1-6): DAGVTQSPTHLIKTRGQQVTLRCSPKSGHDTVSWYQQALGQGPQFIFQYYEEEERQRGNFPDRFSGHQFPNYSSELNVNALLLGDSALYLCASSPRTGHNSPLHFGNGTRLTVT.

The chain employs TRBV15 and TRBJ1-2; D remains unclear. Germline loops: CDR1 LNHNV, CDR2 YYDKDF (reference sequence). The CDR3 loop spans 13 amino acids. V shed 1 base and J shed 6 bases, with 9 bases lying between them. CDR3 protein: CATSRAPSHGYTF. CDR3 coding DNA: TGTGCCACCAGCAGAGCACCTTCCCATGGCTACACCTTC. Drawing the rest from reference TRBV15 and TRBJ1-2, the complete variable domain is DAMVIQNPRYQVTQFGKPVTLSCSQTLNHNVMYWYQQKSSQAPKLLFHYYDKDFNNEADTPDNFQSRRPNTSFCFLDIRSPGLGDTAMYLCATSRAPSHGYTFGSGTRLTVV.

The chain couples TRBV2 to TRBJ1-1, with D uncertain. In germline, CDR1 is SNHLY, CDR2 FYNNEI. V lost 4 bases and J 4 bases, leaving 4 bases between the germline ends. This CDR3 region has 11 residues. This CDR3 reads CASSASTEAFF. The CDR3 nucleotides read TGTGCCAGCAGTGCCAGCACTGAAGCTTTCTTT.

The chain links TRBV7-8 to TRBJ1-5, with D hard to call. CDR3 length: 15 residues. The V and J ends lost 10 bases and 2 bases respectively, with 18 bases between them. The V gene's germline CDR1 is SGHVS and CDR2 FQNEAQ. Here the CDR3 reads CATTSERQGNQPQHF. The CDR3 region has the DNA TGTGCCACCACGAGCGAAAGACAAGGCAATCAGCCCCAGCATTTT.

The chain links TRBV30 to TRBJ1-4; 10 bases are a match to TRBD1. Germline CDR1 is GTSNPN and CDR2 is SVGIG (reference sequence). The CDR3 covers 15 residues. V gave up 5 bases and J gave up 10 bases; unmatched junction bases: 13. The CDR3 DNA reads TGTGCCTGGGAACCAGGGACAGGGGCAAGGGGAAAACTGTTTTTT. This gives the protein CAWEPGTGARGKLFF. Based on the CDR3 plus reference TRBV30 and TRBJ1-4, the full variable domain is SQTIHQWPATLVQPVGSPLSLECTVEGTSNPNLYWYRQAAGRGLQLLFYSVGIGQISSEVPQNLSASRPQDRQFILSSKKLLLSDSGFYLCAWEPGTGARGKLFFGSGTQLSVL.

J is TRBJ1-2 and V is TRBV6-5, with no clear D. The CDR3 totals 14 residues. V gave up 6 bases and J gave up 2 bases, with 13 bases separating them. Germline values: CDR1 MNHEY, CDR2 SVGAGI. CDR3 sequence: CASRKATSNYGYTF. In nucleotides, the CDR3 is TGTGCCAGCAGGAAGGCTACCTCGAACTATGGCTACACCTTC.

The chain is built from TRBV4-1 and TRBJ1-4; D possibly corresponds to TRBD1 (6 bases). The V gene's germline CDR1 is MGHRA and CDR2 YSYEKL. The CDR3 runs to 13 residues. Trimming pared 1 base from V and 8 bases from J, leaving 8 bases between. CDR3 residues: CASSQVRGEKLFF. In DNA, the CDR3 is TGCGCCAGCAGCCAAGTTAGGGGGGAAAAACTGTTTTTT.

This clone was picked up one time. The rearrangement uses TRBV7-2 and TRBJ2-3, with TRBD2 matching 7 bases. The CDR3 length is 16 residues. V trimming: 2 bases; J trimming: 2 bases; junction bases outside the gene matches: 7. Germline V gene data show CDR1 as SGHTA and CDR2 as FQGNSA. In nucleotides, the CDR3 is TGTGCCAGCAGCTTAAATGGAGCGGGGAACACAGATACGCAGTATTTT. Translating it yields CASSLNGAGNTDTQYF.

V gene TRBV5-1 combines with J gene TRBJ1-1; tentatively, D is TRBD1 (5 bases). The CDR3 totals 14 residues. V dropped 3 bases and J dropped 1 base, with 10 bases sitting between them. Germline values: CDR1 SGHRS, CDR2 YFSETQ. The CDR3 region is CASSSGTGNTEAFF. In DNA form, the CDR3 reads TGCGCCAGCAGCTCGGGGACGGGGAACACTGAAGCTTTCTTT.

This chain connects TRBV7-2 to TRBJ1-6, with 11 bases aligning to TRBD1. Germline CDR1 reads SGHTA; CDR2 reads FQGNSA. CDR3 size: 15 residues. V gave up 5 bases and J gave up 11 bases; unmatched junction bases: 8. As DNA, the CDR3 is TGTGCCAGCAGCCCAGGGGGGACAGGGGGTGCACCCCTCCACTTT. Its protein is CASSPGGTGGAPLHF.

This clone was recorded a few times. This chain connects TRBV3-1 (or the pseudogene TRBV3-2) to TRBJ1-2; D unresolved. Trimming removed 6 bases from V and 2 bases from J, with 10 bases in between. CDR3 length: 13 residues. Per the germline V gene, CDR1 is LGHDT and CDR2 is YNNKEL (reference sequence). The DNA for the CDR3 is TGTGCCAGCAGTCCCGGAGGCAACTATGGCTACACCTTC. This codes for CASSPGGNYGYTF.

This chain joins TRBV7-9 and TRBJ2-1; 8 positions agree with TRBD2. V was pared by 4 bases and J by 4 bases, with 15 bases of the junction left unmatched. CDR1 and CDR2 from the germline V gene are SEHNR and FQNEAQ (reference sequence). CDR3 length equals 18 residues. The CDR3 sequence: CASSSRVKAGGVYNEQFF. The CDR3 DNA sequence: TGTGCCAGCAGCTCCCGCGTTAAGGCCGGGGGGGTGTACAATGAGCAGTTCTTC.

The V call is TRBV7-8, the J call TRBJ1-5; D perhaps matches TRBD1 (6 bases). The CDR3 covers 16 residues. The V end was cut by 0 bases, the J end by 5 bases, with 14 bases between. Germline-derived CDR1 and CDR2 are SGHVS and FQNEAQ. CDR3 amino acids: CASSLAPSAGDQPQHF. In DNA, the CDR3 is TGTGCCAGCAGCTTAGCGCCGTCGGCAGGGGATCAGCCCCAGCATTTT.